This passage covers 7 T cell receptor beta chains from one sample sequenced in a study of cytomegalovirus exposure and HLA in healthy donors. PCR used 60 Vbeta primers and 13 Jbeta primers. Sequenced by immunoSEQ multiplex PCR; TCRdb stores in-frame clones only, minus some. The repertoire holds about 150,000 clones, with 75% to 85% as singletons. Sequenced input: PBMCs. The receptor set was obtained from a human donor in good health.

This rearrangement joins TRBV7-9 to TRBJ2-3, with 11 nucleotides matching TRBD2. From germline, CDR1 is SEHNR and CDR2 FQNEAQ (reference sequence). Trimming removed 4 bases from V and 2 bases from J; junction bases left unmatched: 2. This CDR3 comprises 15 residues. The CDR3 here is CASSSTSGVTDTQYF. For the CDR3, the DNA is TGTGCCAGCAGCTCGACTAGCGGGGTCACAGATACGCAGTATTTT.

This rearrangement joins TRBV15 to TRBJ1-3; D is uncertain. The germline CDR1 and CDR2 sequences are LNHNV and YYDKDF (reference sequence). The V and J ends lost 1 base and 1 base respectively, with 14 bases between them. The length of the CDR3 is 17 residues. In DNA form, the CDR3 reads TGTGCCACCAGCAGAGGGTCGGGGTTCAGGTCTGGAAACACCATATATTTT. Protein sequence: CATSRGSGFRSGNTIYF.

The chain has TRBV11-2 and TRBJ2-3; D is possibly TRBD2 (6 bases). The CDR3 is 16 residues long. Germline loops: CDR1 SGHAT, CDR2 FQNNGV. V shed 0 bases and J shed 2 bases, with 12 bases lying between them. DNA for the CDR3: TGTGCCAGCAGCTTAGAGGGCGGGACGAACACAGATACGCAGTATTTT. Translation: CASSLEGGTNTDTQYF.

The count of this clone is one. The CDR3 sequence is CASSIPGGKNTEAFF. CDR3 DNA sequence: TGTGCCAGTAGTATCCCAGGGGGAAAGAACACTGAAGCTTTCTTT. The V call is TRBV19, the J call TRBJ1-1, with 7 bases matching TRBD1. This CDR3 has 15 residues. V lost 3 bases to trimming and J lost 1 base; unmatched junction nucleotides: 5. CDR1 LNHDA and CDR2 SQIVND come from the germline V gene (reference sequence).

This clone was detected once. The chain has TRBV5-1 and TRBJ2-3; unclear D gene. CDR1 SGHRS and CDR2 YFSETQ come from the germline V gene. The CDR3 covers 13 residues. Trimming left V 4 bases short and J 2 bases short, with 8 bases between. CDR3: CASSDSHTDTQYF. The CDR3 nucleotides are TGCGCCAGCAGCGACTCACACACAGATACGCAGTATTTT.

CDR3 sequence reads: CASSSERTANTEAFF. Here the CDR3 DNA reads TGTGCCAGCAGCTCAGAGAGGACAGCGAACACTGAAGCTTTCTTT. The chain is built from TRBV7-9 and TRBJ1-1, with D perhaps TRBD1 (6 bases). Germline V gene data show CDR1 as SEHNR and CDR2 as FQNEAQ (reference sequence). With 4 bases removed from V and 1 base from J, the gap between germline ends came to 13 bases. This CDR3 region has 15 residues.

V is TRBV14 and J is TRBJ2-3; 13 nucleotides match TRBD2. With 4 bases clipped from V and 4 bases from J, the junction kept 8 bases outside the gene matches. The CDR3 has 17 residues. The germline CDR1 and CDR2 sequences are SGHDN and FVKESK. Here the CDR3 reads CASSLHQGLAGADTQYF. The CDR3 DNA reads TGTGCCAGCAGCCTACACCAAGGACTAGCGGGGGCAGATACGCAGTATTTT.